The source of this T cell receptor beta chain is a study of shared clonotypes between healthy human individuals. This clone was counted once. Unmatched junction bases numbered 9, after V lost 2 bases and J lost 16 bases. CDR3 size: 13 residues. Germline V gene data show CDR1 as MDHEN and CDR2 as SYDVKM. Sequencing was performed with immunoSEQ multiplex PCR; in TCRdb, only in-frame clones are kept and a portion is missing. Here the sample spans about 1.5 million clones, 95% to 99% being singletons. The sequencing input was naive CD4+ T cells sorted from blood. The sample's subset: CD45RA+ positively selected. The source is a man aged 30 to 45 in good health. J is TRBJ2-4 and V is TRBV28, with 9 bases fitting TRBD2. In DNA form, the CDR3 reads TGTGCCAGCAGTTTACTCTTACCTAGCGGGGTATACTTC. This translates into CASSLLLPSGVYF.